This paragraph covers one T cell receptor (beta chain) sequence. The data are from a study of T cell responses to AZD1222 COVID-19 vaccine. Profiled with immunoSEQ multiplex PCR; TCRdb holds only in-frame clones, not every one. The sample contains some 94,000 clones, about 92% of which appear only once. V lost 5 bases and J lost 1, with 9 bases in between. This CDR3 is built from 14 residues. The germline V gene encodes CDR1 MNHNS and CDR2 SASEGT. This TCR came from an adult who received the AZD1222 COVID-19 vaccine. The chain uses TRBV6-1 and TRBJ1-3; tentatively, D is TRBD1 (6 bases). The source material was peripheral blood, sampled 28 days after the second AZD1222 dose. The CDR3 region has the DNA TGTGCCAGCAGTCAAGGGGGTTCTGGAAACACCATATATTTT. This sequence encodes CASSQGGSGNTIYF.